A selection of T cell receptor beta chains follows, all from one sample in a study of blood T cell repertoires in COVID-19. Measured with immunoSEQ multiplex PCR; TCRdb has only the in-frame clones, and not every one. The data hold about 400,000 clones, with over 85% observed a single time. Sequenced input: PBMCs or T cells enriched from blood (not recorded which). The source is a woman aged 25 to 39 who had recovered from COVID-19. Both conserved end residues are part of each CDR3. The order of the fields is D gene, CDR3 length, clone size, V gene, J gene, CDR3 DNA, CDR3 protein. A D gene is named only where the DNA matches it firmly. Clone size is not always given. Where it is, it says once, few, many or a class for expanded clones.

-	13	-	TRBV7-3	TRBJ2-3	TGTGCCAGCAGCCAAACTGGGGGGAGCTCGCAGTATTTT	CASSQTGGSSQYF
-	14	once	TRBV3-1/TRBV3-2	TRBJ2-7	TGTGCCAGCAGCCAAGATCCTACCGGTAGCGAGCAGTACTTC	CASSQDPTGSEQYF
-	13	-	TRBV25-1	TRBJ1-1	TGTGCCAGCAGGACAGGTACGAACACTGAAGCTTTCTTT	CASRTGTNTEAFF
-	13	once	TRBV12-3/TRBV12-4	TRBJ2-3	TGTGCCAGCAGTTTTGGCAGCACAGATACGCAGTATTTT	CASSFGSTDTQYF
TRBD2	13	-	TRBV27	TRBJ2-2	TGTGCCAGCAGTTTAGCGGGAGGCGGGGAGCTGTTTTTT	CASSLAGGGELFF
TRBD2	15	-	TRBV5-6	TRBJ2-7	TGTGCCAGCAGCTTGGGACTAGCGGGAGACTACGAGCAGTACTTC	CASSLGLAGDYEQYF
TRBD1	15	-	TRBV15	TRBJ1-1	TGTGCCACCAGCAGACAGGGGGCGATTTACCCTGAAGCTTTCTTT	CATSRQGAIYPEAFF
-	15	once	TRBV27	TRBJ2-1	TGTGCCGCGGGGACAGCACCCAGCTCCTACAATGAGCAGTTCTTC	CAAGTAPSSYNEQFF
-	13	-	TRBV9	TRBJ2-7	TGTGCCAGCAGTCCTAGGGGTCTCTACGAGCAGTACTTC	CASSPRGLYEQYF
-	13	-	TRBV2	TRBJ2-7	TGTGCCAGCACAATGGCTAGATCCTACGAGCAGTACTTC	CASTMARSYEQYF
-	13	-	TRBV7-9	TRBJ1-1	TGTGCCAGCAGCTTAGAACTTAACACTGAAGCTTTCTTT	CASSLELNTEAFF
-	14	-	TRBV27	TRBJ2-7	TGTGCCAGCAGTTTAGGCAGGGTATCCGACGAGCAGTACTTC	CASSLGRVSDEQYF
-	15	-	TRBV5-1	TRBJ1-6	TGCGCCAGCAGCTTGCAGGACAGCTATAATTCACCCCTCCACTTT	CASSLQDSYNSPLHF
-	13	-	TRBV19	TRBJ2-5	TGTGCCAGCGCGGACAGCAGTCAAGAGACCCAGTACTTC	CASADSSQETQYF
-	13	once	TRBV20-1	TRBJ2-5	TGCAGTGCTAATGAACCCGTCCATAGGACCCAGTACTTC	CSANEPVHRTQYF
-	17	-	TRBV2	TRBJ1-5	TGTGCCAGCAACCTGAAAAGCCCTTTACTTAGCAATCAGCCCCAGCATTTT	CASNLKSPLLSNQPQHF
TRBD1	15	-	TRBV30	TRBJ2-5	TGTGCCTGGAGTGTAAAGGGACAGGGCTTGGAGACCCAGTACTTC	CAWSVKGQGLETQYF
-	16	once	TRBV27	TRBJ1-2	TGTGCCAGCACCTCCCTTTCCGCCAGGCCGGCCTCTGGCTACACCTTC	CASTSLSARPASGYTF
-	14	-	TRBV7-8	TRBJ2-3	TGTGCCAGCAGCTTTAGAAGTCTTGGAGATACGCAGTATTTT	CASSFRSLGDTQYF
-	14	-	TRBV28	TRBJ1-1	TGTGCCAGCAGTTCATTCGGGGAGAACACTGAAGCTTTCTTT	CASSSFGENTEAFF
-	15	-	TRBV11-2	TRBJ1-1	TGTGCCAGCAGCTACAACCTCGGAGAGACCACTGAAGCTTTCTTT	CASSYNLGETTEAFF
TRBD1	14	-	TRBV7-2	TRBJ1-4	TGTGCCAGCAGTTTTCGACAGGGTAATGAAAAACTGTTTTTT	CASSFRQGNEKLFF
TRBD1	18	-	TRBV11-3	TRBJ2-6	TGTGCCAGCAGCAAATCCGGGACAGGTTATTCTGGGGCCAACGTCCTGACTTTC	CASSKSGTGYSGANVLTF
TRBD1	13	many	TRBV11-2	TRBJ1-2	TGTGCCAGCAGCTTGGGGACAGGGCATGGCTACACCTTC	CASSLGTGHGYTF
-	12	-	TRBV12-3/TRBV12-4	TRBJ1-1	TGTGCCACACACTTCCTGTCGGGGGGGGCTTTCTTT	CATHFLSGGAFF
-	13	-	TRBV18	TRBJ1-1	TGTGCCAGCTCACCACGAGGGGGGGCTGAAGCTTTCTTT	CASSPRGGAEAFF
TRBD1	16	-	TRBV3-1/TRBV3-2	TRBJ2-3	TGTGCCAGCAGCCAAGTTTCCGGACAGGGGCGTGATACGCAGTATTTT	CASSQVSGQGRDTQYF
-	15	few	TRBV19	TRBJ2-7	TGTGCCAGTAGTATAGTCAGTTCGCCACCGAACGAGCAGTACTTC	CASSIVSSPPNEQYF
-	16	-	TRBV6-2/TRBV6-3	TRBJ1-2	TGTGCCAGCAGTCGGCCTACAGGAGTCCCTAACTATGGCTACACCTTC	CASSRPTGVPNYGYTF
-	10	-	TRBV30	TRBJ1-1	TGTGCCTGGAGGAGGACTGAAGCTTTCTTT	CAWRRTEAFF
-	11	-	TRBV6-5	TRBJ2-7	TGTGCCAGCTCCAGGAATTACGAGCAGTACTTC	CASSRNYEQYF
-	16	-	TRBV29-1	TRBJ2-3	TGCAGCGTTGAAGCCCAGGGGCACAGTGGGGCAGATACGCAGTATTTT	CSVEAQGHSGADTQYF
-	15	-	TRBV4-3	TRBJ1-2	TGCGCCAGCAGCCAAGCGGGGGGCGCGGGGTATGGCTACACCTTC	CASSQAGGAGYGYTF
-	11	-	TRBV20-1	TRBJ1-2	TGCAGTGCAAATCAGGGATCTGGCTACACCTTC	CSANQGSGYTF
-	15	-	TRBV19	TRBJ1-2	TGTGCCAGTAGTGTAGCAGGGTTCACCAGCTATGGCTACACCTTC	CASSVAGFTSYGYTF
-	18	-	TRBV27	TRBJ2-2	TGTGCCAGCAGTTTATCGGAGACCACCACAGGGTGGGCCGGGGAGCTGTTTTTT	CASSLSETTTGWAGELFF
TRBD2	15	-	TRBV7-9	TRBJ2-7	TGTGCCAGCAGCCTGACTAGCGGGCCGTCCTACGAGCAGTACTTC	CASSLTSGPSYEQYF
-	14	-	TRBV7-7	TRBJ2-7	TGTGCCAGCAGCTTAAACGCCTACTCCTACGAGCAGTACTTC	CASSLNAYSYEQYF
-	17	-	TRBV7-2	TRBJ1-2	TGTGCCAGCAGCCCCCGAGGGCGGGCCGGGGACTTCTATGGCTACACCTTC	CASSPRGRAGDFYGYTF
TRBD1	15	-	TRBV7-3	TRBJ1-1	TGTGCCAGCAGCTCAGGGACAGGGGTTTCCACTGAAGCTTTCTTT	CASSSGTGVSTEAFF
TRBD1	13	-	TRBV12-3/TRBV12-4	TRBJ1-2	TGTGCCAGCAGTTTTCGGGACAGTAGGGGCTACACCTTC	CASSFRDSRGYTF
-	14	-	TRBV28	TRBJ2-7	TGTGCCAGCAGTCTACCGGACTGGAGCTACGAGCAGTACTTC	CASSLPDWSYEQYF